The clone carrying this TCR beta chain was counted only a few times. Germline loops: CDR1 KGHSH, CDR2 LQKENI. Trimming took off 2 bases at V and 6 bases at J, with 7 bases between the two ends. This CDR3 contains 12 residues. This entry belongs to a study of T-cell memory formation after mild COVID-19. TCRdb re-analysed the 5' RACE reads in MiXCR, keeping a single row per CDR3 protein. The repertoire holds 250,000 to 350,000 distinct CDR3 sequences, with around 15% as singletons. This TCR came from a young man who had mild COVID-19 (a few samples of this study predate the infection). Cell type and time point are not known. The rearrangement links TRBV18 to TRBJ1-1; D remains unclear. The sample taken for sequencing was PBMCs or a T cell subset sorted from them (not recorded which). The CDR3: CASSPLGAEAFF. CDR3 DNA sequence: TGTGCCAGCTCACCATTAGGCGCTGAAGCTTTCTTT. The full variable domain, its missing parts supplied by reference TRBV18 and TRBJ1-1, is NAGVMQNPRHLVRRRGQEARLRCSPMKGHSHVYWYRQLPEEGLKFMVYLQKENIIDESGMPKERFSAEFPKEGPSILRIQQVVRGDSAAYFCASSPLGAEAFFGQGTRLTVV.